This TCR beta chain was sequenced in a study of T cell responses to AZD1222 COVID-19 vaccine. General study points: Donors, mostly white British, included more females; clonal diversity was possibly underestimated.

Measured with immunoSEQ multiplex PCR; TCRdb has only the in-frame clones, and not every one. The table includes 100,000 to 150,000 clones, just over 90% detected once. This clone was seen repeatedly, ten times or more. What it binds is not known. The germline V gene has CDR1 SGHRS and CDR2 YFSETQ. Trimming left V 2 bases short and J 3 bases short, with 10 bases between. The CDR3 runs to 14 residues. The sequence derives from an adult in good health. Sample: peripheral blood, taken on day 0 of AZD1222 vaccination. The chain has TRBV5-1 and TRBJ2-3; a possible D gene is TRBD1 (6 bases). CDR3 nucleotide sequence: TGCGCCAGCAGCTTCGGACAGTCTACAGATACGCAGTATTTT. Its translation: CASSFGQSTDTQYF.